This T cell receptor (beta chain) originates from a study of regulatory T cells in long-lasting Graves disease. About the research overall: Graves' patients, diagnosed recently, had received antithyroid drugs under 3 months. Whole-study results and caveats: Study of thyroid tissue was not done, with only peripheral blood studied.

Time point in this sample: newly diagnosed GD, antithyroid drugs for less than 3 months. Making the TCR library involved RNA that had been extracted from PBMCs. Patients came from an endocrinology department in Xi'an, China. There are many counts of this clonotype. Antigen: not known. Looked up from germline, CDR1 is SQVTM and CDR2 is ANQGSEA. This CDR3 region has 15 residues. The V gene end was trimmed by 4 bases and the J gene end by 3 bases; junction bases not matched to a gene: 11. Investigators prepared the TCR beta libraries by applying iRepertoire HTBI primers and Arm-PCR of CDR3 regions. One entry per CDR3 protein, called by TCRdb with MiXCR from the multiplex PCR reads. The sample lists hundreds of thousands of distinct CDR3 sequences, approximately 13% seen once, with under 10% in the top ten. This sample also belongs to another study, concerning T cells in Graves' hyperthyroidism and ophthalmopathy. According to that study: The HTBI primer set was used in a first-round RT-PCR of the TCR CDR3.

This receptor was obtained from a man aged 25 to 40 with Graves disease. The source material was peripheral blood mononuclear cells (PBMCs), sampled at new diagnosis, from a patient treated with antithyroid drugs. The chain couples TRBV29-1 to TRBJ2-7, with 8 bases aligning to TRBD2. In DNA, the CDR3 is TGCAGCGTTGTTTACCCGGGAGGGTTACACTACGAGCAGTACTTC. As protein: CSVVYPGGLHYEQYF.